The T cell receptor (beta chain) under discussion was sequenced for a study of siplizumab effects on memory and regulatory T cells (dated by TCRdb to the late 2010s). Regarding the research as a whole: The study looked at the effect of siplizumab, an anti-CD2 antibody, on alloreactive T-cell subsets in allogeneic mixed lymphocyte reactions made from human PBMCs.

In addition, sequencing in three donor pairs included unstimulated CD8+ effector memory subsets alongside CD4+ naive, CD8+ naive, CD8+ TEMRA and CD4+ memory subsets. Sorted unstimulated T cells and proliferating T cells recovered from mixed lymphocyte reactions underwent TCRbeta CDR3 sequencing. Fresh whole blood from ten HLA-typed healthy donors was used as the source from which PBMCs were isolated. The receptor library was made with the immunoSEQ multiplex PCR assay. Each sample had some 96,000 TCR templates assayed by the deep sequencing platform. Genomic DNA extracted from sorted T cells was used for TCRbeta CDR3 sequencing. The original methods were these. The R programming language was used for clonal analysis of TCRbeta CDR3 data. Comparing unstimulated samples against CFSE-low samples taken after the reaction was how alloreactive CD4+ and CD8+ clones were defined. Regulatory or non-regulatory origin of alloreactive CD4+ clones was assigned by matching sequences to the sorted unstimulated Treg and non-Treg repertoires. Not all clones reach the TCRdb copy of this immuneACCESS table, which keeps in-frame sequences only. Checked studies attribute under half of the gap to unresolved V genes and leave the rest unexplained. The V and J calls and clone size come from that table; D and trimming were worked out from the DNA. The sample contains roughly 100,000 clones, 96% of them found a single time. Less than 0.035% of the sample is taken by the ten largest.

As regards this clone: Its antigen remains unidentified. No base-level quality is on record; no much larger clone is a single base apart.

Measured from the cysteine to the phenylalanine, the CDR3 is 13 residues long. Only the CDR3 region is kept as DNA, spanning 39 bases read in frame from base 1. From the germline V gene, CDR1 is MGHDK and CDR2 is SYGVNS. The junction shows trimming of 7 bases on V and 10 bases on J, and the gene matches do not reach 6 bases of it. The full study reports these points: Roughly 75-97% of proliferating CD4+ or CD8+ clones could not be assigned a naive or memory phenotype. Siplizumab significantly lowered the cumulative frequency of alloreactive sequences that could be traced to unstimulated CD4+ memory T cells. Whether proliferating Tregs from siplizumab cultures were suppressive was not functionally confirmed. Among mappable alloreactive CD4+ clones, an average Treg-derived fraction of approximately 73% was observed with siplizumab, compared with 26.9% in control reactions. Unstimulated naive T cells appeared more diverse than memory T cells, and naive cells seemed to contribute substantially to the alloresponse. Because sequences below about 10^-5 frequency were poorly captured, only a minor fraction of alloreactive clones could be mapped to unstimulated subsets.

The TCR comes from a human donor in good health. The sample was naive CD4+ T cells sorted from blood. The cell subset or site tag for this specimen amounts to: unstimulated naive T cells. The chain links TRBV25-1 with TRBJ1-6; 8 central bases correspond to TRBD1. CDR3 reads: CASIGQGASPLHF. The sequence in DNA is TGTGCCAGCATCGGACAGGGCGCCTCACCCCTCCACTTT.